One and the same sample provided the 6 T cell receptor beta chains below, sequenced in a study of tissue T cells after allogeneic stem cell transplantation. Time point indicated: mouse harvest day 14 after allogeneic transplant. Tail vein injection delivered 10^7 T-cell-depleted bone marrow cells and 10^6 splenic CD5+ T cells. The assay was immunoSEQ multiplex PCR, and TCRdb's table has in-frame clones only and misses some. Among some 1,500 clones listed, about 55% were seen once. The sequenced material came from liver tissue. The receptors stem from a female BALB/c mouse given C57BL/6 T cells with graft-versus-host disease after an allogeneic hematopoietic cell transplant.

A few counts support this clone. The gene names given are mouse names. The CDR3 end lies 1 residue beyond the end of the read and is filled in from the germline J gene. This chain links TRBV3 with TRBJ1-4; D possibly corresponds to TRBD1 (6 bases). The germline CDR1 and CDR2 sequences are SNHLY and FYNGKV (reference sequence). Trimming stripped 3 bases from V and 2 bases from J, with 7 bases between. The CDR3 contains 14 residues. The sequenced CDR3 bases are TGTGCCAGCAGCTTTACAGGGTCCAACGAAAGATTATTT. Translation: CASSFTGSNERLF. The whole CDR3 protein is CASSFTGSNERLFF.

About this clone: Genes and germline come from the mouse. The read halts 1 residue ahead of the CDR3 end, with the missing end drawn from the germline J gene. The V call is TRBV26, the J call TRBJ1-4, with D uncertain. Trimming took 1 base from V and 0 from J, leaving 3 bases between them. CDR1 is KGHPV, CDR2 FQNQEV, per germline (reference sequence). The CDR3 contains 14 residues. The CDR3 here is CASSLYISNERLFF. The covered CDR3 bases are TGTGCCAGCAGTCTGTATATTTCCAACGAAAGATTATTT.

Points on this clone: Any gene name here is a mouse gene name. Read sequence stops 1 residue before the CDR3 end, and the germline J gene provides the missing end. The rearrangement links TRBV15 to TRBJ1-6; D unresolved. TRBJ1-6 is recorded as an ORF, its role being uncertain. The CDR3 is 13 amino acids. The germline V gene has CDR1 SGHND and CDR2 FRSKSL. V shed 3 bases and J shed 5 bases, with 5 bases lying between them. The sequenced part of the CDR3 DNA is TGTGCCAGCAGTTTTGGGGATAATTCGCCCCTCTAC. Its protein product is CASSFGDNSPLY. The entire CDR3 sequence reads CASSFGDNSPLYF.

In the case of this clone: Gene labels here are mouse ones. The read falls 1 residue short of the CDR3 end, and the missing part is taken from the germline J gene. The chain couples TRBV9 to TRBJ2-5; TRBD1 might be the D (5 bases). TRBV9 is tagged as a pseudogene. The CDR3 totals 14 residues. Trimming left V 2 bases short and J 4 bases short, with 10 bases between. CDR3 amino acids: CARSLSSREDTQYF. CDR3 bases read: TGTGCCAGAAGCTTAAGTTCCAGGGAAGACACCCAGTAC.

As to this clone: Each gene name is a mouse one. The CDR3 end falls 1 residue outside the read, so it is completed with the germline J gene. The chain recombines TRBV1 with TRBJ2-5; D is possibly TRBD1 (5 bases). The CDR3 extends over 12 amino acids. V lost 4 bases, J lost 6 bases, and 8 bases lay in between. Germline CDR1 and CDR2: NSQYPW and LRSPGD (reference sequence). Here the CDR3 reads CTCSGKGDTQYF. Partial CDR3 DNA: TGCACCTGCAGTGGAAAGGGGGACACCCAGTAC.

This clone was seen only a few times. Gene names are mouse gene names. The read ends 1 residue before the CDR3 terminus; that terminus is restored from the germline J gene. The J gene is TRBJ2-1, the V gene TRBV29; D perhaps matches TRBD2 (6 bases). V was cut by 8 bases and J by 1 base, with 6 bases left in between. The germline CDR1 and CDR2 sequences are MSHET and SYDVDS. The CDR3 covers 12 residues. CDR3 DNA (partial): TGTGCTAGCCTGGGGAACTATGCTGAGCAGTTC. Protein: CASLGNYAEQF. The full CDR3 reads CASLGNYAEQFF.